This T cell receptor beta chain was recovered during a study of post-analysis software for immune sequencing data. Study-level results: Included in a set of roughly five TRBV segments more frequent in patients than controls were TRBV5-6, TRBV5-1 and TRBV20-1.

The CDR3 is 14 residues long. The V gene lost 4 bases and the J gene lost 4 bases, with 14 bases spanning the gap. Germline V CDR1 and CDR2: MNHNY, SVGAGI (reference sequence). Of note for this clonotype: Its antigen is still unknown.

Prepared TCR beta cDNA libraries contained unique molecular identifiers. MiXCR, applied by TCRdb to the PCR reads, yields one record per CDR3 protein. The table has fewer than 850,000 distinct CDR3 sequences, approximately 30% seen once. The chain couples TRBV6-6 to TRBJ2-7; no firm D call. The source of this sequence is a girl between 10 and 17 years old with multiple sclerosis. The sequencing input was blood. The CDR3 region is CASSSSDAKYEQYF. The CDR3 nucleotides are TGTGCCAGCAGTTCCTCGGACGCCAAATACGAGCAGTACTTC.